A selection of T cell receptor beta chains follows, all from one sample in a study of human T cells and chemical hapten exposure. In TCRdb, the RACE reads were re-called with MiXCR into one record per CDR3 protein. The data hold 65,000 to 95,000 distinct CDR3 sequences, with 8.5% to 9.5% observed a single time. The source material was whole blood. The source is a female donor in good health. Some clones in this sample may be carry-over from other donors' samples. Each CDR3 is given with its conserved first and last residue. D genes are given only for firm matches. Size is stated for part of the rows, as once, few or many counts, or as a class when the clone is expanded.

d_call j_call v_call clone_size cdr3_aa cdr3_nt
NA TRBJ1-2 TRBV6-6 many CASSYLGGDEGYTF TGTGCCAGCAGTTACTTAGGCGGGGATGAAGGCTACACCTTC
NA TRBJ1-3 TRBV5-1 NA CASSLLPAFSGNTIYF TGCGCCAGCAGCTTGTTACCAGCCTTCTCTGGAAACACCATATATTTT
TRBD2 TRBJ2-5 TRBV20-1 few CSAWGLRQETQYF TGCAGTGCTTGGGGACTACGTCAAGAGACCCAGTACTTC
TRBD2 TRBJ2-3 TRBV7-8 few CASSPLAGEWTDTQYF TGTGCCAGCAGCCCCTTAGCGGGGGAATGGACAGATACGCAGTATTTT
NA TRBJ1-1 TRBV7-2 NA CASSSSTMRGGTEAFF TGTGCCAGCAGCTCCAGCACCATGAGGGGTGGGACTGAAGCTTTCTTT
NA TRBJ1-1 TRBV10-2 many CASSLLNTEAFF TGCGCCAGCAGTCTCTTGAACACTGAAGCTTTCTTT
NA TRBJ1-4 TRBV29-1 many CSVWDTATNEKLFF TGCAGCGTTTGGGACACCGCAACTAATGAAAAACTGTTTTTT
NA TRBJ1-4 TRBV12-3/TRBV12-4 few CASSEGGSPTNEKLFF TGTGCCAGCAGTGAAGGGGGGAGCCCAACTAATGAAAAACTGTTTTTT
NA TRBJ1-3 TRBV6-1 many CASSEQGASGNTIYF TGTGCCAGCAGTGAACAGGGAGCCTCTGGAAACACCATATATTTT
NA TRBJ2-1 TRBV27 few CASSPSNHYRDEQFF TGTGCCAGCAGTCCATCAAACCACTACAGGGATGAGCAGTTCTTC
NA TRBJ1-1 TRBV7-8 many CASSLGGGRERTEAFF TGTGCCAGCAGCTTAGGTGGGGGACGGGAGCGAACTGAAGCTTTCTTT
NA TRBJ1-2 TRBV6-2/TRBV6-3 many CASSYSVSLDRLTGGYTF TGTGCCAGCAGTTACTCGGTCTCCTTGGACAGATTAACGGGTGGCTACACCTTC
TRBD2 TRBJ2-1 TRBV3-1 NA CASSQDEGLTFTYNEQFF TGTGCCAGCAGCCAAGATGAGGGACTAACGTTCACCTACAATGAGCAGTTCTTC
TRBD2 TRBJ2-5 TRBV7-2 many CASSLRLGERGGKETQYF TGTGCCAGCAGCTTAAGATTAGGGGAGCGGGGAGGGAAAGAGACCCAGTACTTC
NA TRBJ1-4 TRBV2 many CASSVRGLNEKLFF TGTGCCAGCAGTGTTCGTGGCCTTAATGAAAAACTGTTTTTT
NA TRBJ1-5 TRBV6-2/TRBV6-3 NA CASSYARGIGPNQPQHF TGTGCCAGCAGTTACGCGAGGGGGATCGGGCCTAATCAGCCCCAGCATTTT
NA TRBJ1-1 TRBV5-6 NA CASSLGYRVNTEAFF TGTGCCAGCAGCCTTGGATACAGGGTGAACACTGAAGCTTTCTTT
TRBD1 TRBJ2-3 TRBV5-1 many CASSSTGVTDTQYF TGCGCCAGCAGCAGCACAGGGGTGACAGATACGCAGTATTTT
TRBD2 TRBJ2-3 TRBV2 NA CASSPSLLAGKTDTQYF TGTGCCAGCAGCCCTTCATTACTAGCGGGGAAAACAGATACGCAGTATTTT
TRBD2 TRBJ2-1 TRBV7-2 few CASSRRGGNEQFF TGTGCCAGCAGCCGACGGGGGGGAAATGAGCAGTTCTTC
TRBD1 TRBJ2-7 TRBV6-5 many CASSYGTDSYEQYF TGTGCCAGCAGTTATGGGACAGACTCCTACGAGCAGTACTTC
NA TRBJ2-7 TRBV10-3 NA CAISESNRGLLSYEQYF TGTGCCATCAGTGAGTCGAACCGAGGACTCCTCTCCTACGAGCAGTACTTC
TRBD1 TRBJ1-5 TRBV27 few CASSFQNPGQLNQPQHF TGTGCCAGCAGTTTCCAAAACCCGGGACAGCTCAATCAGCCCCAGCATTTT
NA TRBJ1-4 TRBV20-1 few CSAPTLGPSLVATNEKLFF TGCAGTGCCCCCACGCTTGGACCTTCATTAGTTGCAACTAATGAAAAACTGTTTTTT